A selection of T cell receptor beta chains follows, all from one sample in a study of cytomegalovirus exposure and HLA in healthy donors. The data were produced by immunoSEQ multiplex PCR, yet TCRdb's version contains in-frame clones alone and is incomplete. The repertoire holds about 82,000 clones, about 92% seen once, with over 0.65% in the top ten. Sequenced input: PBMCs. Receptors were obtained from a man aged 18 to 30 in good health and CMV-seronegative. The CDR3 runs from the conserved cysteine through the conserved F or W. A D gene is named only where the DNA matches it firmly. Expanded clones are given a class, and other clones once, few, many or no size at all.

v_call: TRBV4-3; j_call: TRBJ1-2; clone_size: once; d_call: NA; cdr3_nt: TGCGCCAGCAGCCGGTCAGGGGAGGGTTACGGCTACACCTTC; cdr3_aa: CASSRSGEGYGYTF
v_call: TRBV18; j_call: TRBJ2-7; clone_size: NA; d_call: NA; cdr3_nt: TGTGCCAGCTCACCAGGGACTTCTTTGGCCTACGAGCAGTACTTC; cdr3_aa: CASSPGTSLAYEQYF
v_call: TRBV4-1; j_call: TRBJ2-7; clone_size: NA; d_call: TRBD2; cdr3_nt: TGCGCCAGCAGCCAAGGCGGTAGCGGGAGTTCCATTGCCTACGAGCAGTACTTC; cdr3_aa: CASSQGGSGSSIAYEQYF
v_call: TRBV5-1; j_call: TRBJ2-7; clone_size: NA; d_call: TRBD2; cdr3_nt: TGCGCCAGCAGCTTGGGCTTAGGTAGCGGGAGTGTAGGGTACGAGCAGTACTTC; cdr3_aa: CASSLGLGSGSVGYEQYF
v_call: TRBV13; j_call: TRBJ1-1; clone_size: NA; d_call: TRBD1; cdr3_nt: TGTGCCAGCAGCTTCACAGGGGCAACACGGGCCGCTGAAGCTTTCTTT; cdr3_aa: CASSFTGATRAAEAFF
v_call: TRBV2; j_call: TRBJ2-3; clone_size: NA; d_call: NA; cdr3_nt: TGTGCCAGCAGCGACAGAAGGATGAATACGCAGTATTTT; cdr3_aa: CASSDRRMNTQYF
v_call: TRBV5-6; j_call: TRBJ2-7; clone_size: once; d_call: TRBD2; cdr3_nt: TGTGCCAGCAGCTTGAGGGGGGTAGCGGGAGTGTACGAGCAGTACTTC; cdr3_aa: CASSLRGVAGVYEQYF
v_call: TRBV30; j_call: TRBJ1-1; clone_size: NA; d_call: NA; cdr3_nt: TGTGCCTGGAGTGTATTTGCGGGCACTGAAGCTTTCTTT; cdr3_aa: CAWSVFAGTEAFF
v_call: TRBV30; j_call: TRBJ1-5; clone_size: NA; d_call: NA; cdr3_nt: TGTGCCTGGAGTGGTACAGGGTTTAATCAGCCCCAGCATTTT; cdr3_aa: CAWSGTGFNQPQHF
v_call: TRBV14; j_call: TRBJ1-2; clone_size: NA; d_call: TRBD1; cdr3_nt: TGTGCCAGCAGACAGACAGGGGGCAACTATGGCTACACCTTC; cdr3_aa: CASRQTGGNYGYTF
v_call: TRBV10-3; j_call: TRBJ1-2; clone_size: NA; d_call: NA; cdr3_nt: TGTGCCATCAGTGAGGACAGGAGGATTGGCTACACCTTC; cdr3_aa: CAISEDRRIGYTF
v_call: TRBV12-5; j_call: TRBJ1-2; clone_size: once; d_call: NA; cdr3_nt: TGTGCTAGTGGTTTGGTTACAGGAATTGGCGGCTATGGCTACACCTTC; cdr3_aa: CASGLVTGIGGYGYTF
v_call: TRBV11-3; j_call: TRBJ2-1; clone_size: NA; d_call: TRBD2; cdr3_nt: TGTGCCAGCAGCTTTTACGGGAGGGGATACAATGAGCAGTTCTTC; cdr3_aa: CASSFYGRGYNEQFF
v_call: TRBV6-1; j_call: TRBJ2-7; clone_size: NA; d_call: NA; cdr3_nt: TGTGCCAGCTGTCCCAGCTCCTACGAGCAGTACTTC; cdr3_aa: CASCPSSYEQYF
v_call: TRBV5-1; j_call: TRBJ2-3; clone_size: NA; d_call: NA; cdr3_nt: TGCGCCAGCAGCTTGAAACTGGTACAGCGCACAGATACGCAGTATTTT; cdr3_aa: CASSLKLVQRTDTQYF
v_call: TRBV5-4; j_call: TRBJ2-7; clone_size: NA; d_call: NA; cdr3_nt: TGTGCCAGCAGCGGGGGCGACGGCTCTTACGAGCAGTACTTC; cdr3_aa: CASSGGDGSYEQYF
v_call: TRBV7-9; j_call: TRBJ2-7; clone_size: NA; d_call: TRBD2; cdr3_nt: TGTGCCAGCAGCGACTGGACTAGCGGGACCCCCATCCTCTCCTACGAGCAGTACTTC; cdr3_aa: CASSDWTSGTPILSYEQYF
v_call: TRBV29-1; j_call: TRBJ2-1; clone_size: NA; d_call: NA; cdr3_nt: TGCAGCGTTGGCGGAATCTACAATGAGCAGTTCTTC; cdr3_aa: CSVGGIYNEQFF
v_call: TRBV6-5; j_call: TRBJ2-1; clone_size: NA; d_call: NA; cdr3_nt: TGTGCCAGCGGGCCCCGGGGGACCAATGAGCAGTTCTTC; cdr3_aa: CASGPRGTNEQFF
v_call: TRBV4-3; j_call: TRBJ1-5; clone_size: NA; d_call: TRBD1; cdr3_nt: TGCGCCAGCAGCCAAGATGCGGGCAGGGGGCCACAGTATAGCAATCAGCCCCAGCATTTT; cdr3_aa: CASSQDAGRGPQYSNQPQHF
v_call: TRBV5-1; j_call: TRBJ1-2; clone_size: NA; d_call: NA; cdr3_nt: TGCGCCAGCAGCCCGACAGTGCCTTTGGACTATGGCTACACCTTC; cdr3_aa: CASSPTVPLDYGYTF
v_call: TRBV11-3; j_call: TRBJ2-1; clone_size: NA; d_call: TRBD1; cdr3_nt: TGTGCCAGCAGCTCCACCGGGACAGGGTGGGATAATGAGCAGTTCTTC; cdr3_aa: CASSSTGTGWDNEQFF
v_call: TRBV5-1; j_call: TRBJ1-1; clone_size: NA; d_call: TRBD1; cdr3_nt: TGCGCCAGCAGCTTTACGGGACAGGGGAGTGGCACTGAAGCTTTCTTT; cdr3_aa: CASSFTGQGSGTEAFF
v_call: TRBV6-4; j_call: TRBJ2-2; clone_size: many; d_call: NA; cdr3_nt: TGTGCCAGCAGTGAAGGTGCGGAAGCTACCGGGGAGCTGTTTTTT; cdr3_aa: CASSEGAEATGELFF
v_call: TRBV5-4; j_call: TRBJ2-5; clone_size: NA; d_call: TRBD2; cdr3_nt: TGTGCCAGCAGCGCGGGGGACCTCCAAGAGACCCAGTACTTC; cdr3_aa: CASSAGDLQETQYF
v_call: TRBV7-2; j_call: TRBJ1-1; clone_size: NA; d_call: TRBD1; cdr3_nt: TGTGCCAGCAGCCGAACAGGGGCCACTGAAGCTTTCTTT; cdr3_aa: CASSRTGATEAFF
v_call: TRBV30; j_call: TRBJ1-4; clone_size: NA; d_call: TRBD1; cdr3_nt: TGTGCCTGGAGCAATGGACAGGGGGCGGCCCCAACTAATGAAAAACTGTTTTTT; cdr3_aa: CAWSNGQGAAPTNEKLFF
v_call: TRBV7-9; j_call: TRBJ1-2; clone_size: once; d_call: NA; cdr3_nt: TGTGCCAGCAGCTTAATGGGTAGGAGCTATGGCTACACCTTC; cdr3_aa: CASSLMGRSYGYTF